These T cell receptor beta chains were read from a single sample in a study of blood T cell repertoires in COVID-19. Produced via immunoSEQ multiplex PCR; TCRdb's table is partial and in-frame only. The sample records approximately 34,000 clones, about nine tenths being singletons. Material: peripheral blood. Receptors originate from a man between 60 and 75 years old with active COVID-19. CDR3s include the opening cysteine and the closing phenylalanine or tryptophan. Fields, in order: J gene, D gene, clone size, V gene, CDR3 DNA, CDR3 protein. A D gene is named only where the DNA matches it firmly. For some rows the clone size is stated as once, few or many, or as a class when expanded; others skip it.

TRBJ1-2 | NA | NA | TRBV12-3/TRBV12-4 | TGTGCCAGCAGCGGGAATTTTAACTATGGCTACACCTTC | CASSGNFNYGYTF
TRBJ1-3 | NA | NA | TRBV27 | TGTGCCAGCAGTTTATCCGGGCGGGGACTAACTGGAAACACCATATATTTT | CASSLSGRGLTGNTIYF
TRBJ2-1 | TRBD2 | NA | TRBV29-1 | TGCAGCGTTCCCGGACTAGCCTCCAATGAGCAGTTCTTC | CSVPGLASNEQFF
TRBJ1-6 | NA | NA | TRBV4-3 | TGCGCCAGCAGCCAAGCGCAGGGTCTCAATTCACCCCTCCACTTT | CASSQAQGLNSPLHF
TRBJ1-1 | TRBD1 | medium-sized | TRBV12-3/TRBV12-4 | TGTGCCAGCAGTCGGACAGGGAAAACTGAAGCTTTCTTT | CASSRTGKTEAFF
TRBJ2-7 | TRBD1 | NA | TRBV6-6 | TGTGCCAGCAGAGAGGGACAGGGGATTTCCTACGAGCAGTACTTC | CASREGQGISYEQYF
TRBJ2-1 | TRBD1 | NA | TRBV3-1/TRBV3-2 | TGTGCCAGCAGCCAAGACGGGACAGACATCTACAATGAGCAGTTCTTC | CASSQDGTDIYNEQFF
TRBJ1-4 | TRBD1 | NA | TRBV18 | TGTGCCAGCTCATCGGGACAGGGTGGGGATGAAAAACTGTTTTTT | CASSSGQGGDEKLFF
TRBJ2-7 | TRBD1 | NA | TRBV29-1 | TGCAGCGTTGAGGTGGGACAGGGGACGACCGAGCAGTACTTC | CSVEVGQGTTEQYF
TRBJ1-1 | NA | NA | TRBV28 | TGTGCCAGCAGTTTTAATAGGGCGGGTGAAGCTTTCTTT | CASSFNRAGEAFF
TRBJ1-2 | NA | NA | TRBV12-3/TRBV12-4 | TGTGCCAGCAGTTTAAACAGAAACTATGGCTACACCTTC | CASSLNRNYGYTF
TRBJ1-3 | NA | NA | TRBV7-8 | TGTGCCAGCAGCTTATCGGCAGGGGAGCCTGGAAACACCATATATTTT | CASSLSAGEPGNTIYF
TRBJ1-4 | NA | NA | TRBV4-2 | TGTGCCAGCAGCCAAGATCCTGCTAATGAAAAACTGTTTTTT | CASSQDPANEKLFF
TRBJ1-2 | NA | once | TRBV29-1 | TGCAGCGTTGGTGGGCGCTATGGCTACACCTTC | CSVGGRYGYTF
TRBJ2-5 | NA | NA | TRBV9 | TGTGCCAGCAGCGTCAGGGGTGGAGAGACCCAGTACTTC | CASSVRGGETQYF
TRBJ2-2 | TRBD2 | NA | TRBV30 | TGTGCCTGGAGTGTACTGCGGGAGGCCACCGGGGAGCTGTTTTTT | CAWSVLREATGELFF
TRBJ2-3 | TRBD2 | NA | TRBV23-1 | TGCGCCAGCAGTAGAACTAGCGGGGGAGCTAGCACAGATACGCAGTATTTT | CASSRTSGGASTDTQYF
TRBJ2-3 | TRBD2 | once | TRBV7-2 | TGTGCCAGCAGCGCTATGTTGGCGGGGGGTTCAGATACGCAGTATTTT | CASSAMLAGGSDTQYF
TRBJ2-5 | NA | NA | TRBV19 | TGTGCCAGTAGTGGTAGGGGGACAGAGACCCAGTACTTC | CASSGRGTETQYF
TRBJ2-1 | TRBD2 | NA | TRBV12-3/TRBV12-4 | TGTGCCAGCACCCCGCGTGCTAGCGGGAGAGGGATCTTC | CASTPRASGRGIF
TRBJ1-2 | NA | NA | TRBV5-8 | TGTGCCAGCAGCCTAGACCGGGGAGACTTGTTATTCTATGGCTACACCTTC | CASSLDRGDLLFYGYTF